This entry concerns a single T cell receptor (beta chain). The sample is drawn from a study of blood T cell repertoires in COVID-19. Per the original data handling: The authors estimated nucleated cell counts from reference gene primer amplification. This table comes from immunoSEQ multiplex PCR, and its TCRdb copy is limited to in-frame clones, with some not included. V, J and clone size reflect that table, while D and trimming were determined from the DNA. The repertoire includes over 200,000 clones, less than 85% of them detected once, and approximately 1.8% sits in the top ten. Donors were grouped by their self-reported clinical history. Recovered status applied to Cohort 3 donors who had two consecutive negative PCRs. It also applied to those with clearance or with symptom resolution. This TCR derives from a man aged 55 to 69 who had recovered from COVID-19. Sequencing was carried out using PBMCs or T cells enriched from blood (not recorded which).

The CDR3 region is CASSPAEGYQPQHF. The CDR3 DNA reads TGCGCCAGCAGCCCCGCGGAGGGTTATCAGCCCCAGCATTTT. The chain combines TRBV5-1 with TRBJ1-5, with D unclear. The V and J ends lost 4 bases and 5 bases respectively, with 13 bases between them. In germline, CDR1 is SGHRS, CDR2 YFSETQ. The CDR3 is made up of 14 amino acids.